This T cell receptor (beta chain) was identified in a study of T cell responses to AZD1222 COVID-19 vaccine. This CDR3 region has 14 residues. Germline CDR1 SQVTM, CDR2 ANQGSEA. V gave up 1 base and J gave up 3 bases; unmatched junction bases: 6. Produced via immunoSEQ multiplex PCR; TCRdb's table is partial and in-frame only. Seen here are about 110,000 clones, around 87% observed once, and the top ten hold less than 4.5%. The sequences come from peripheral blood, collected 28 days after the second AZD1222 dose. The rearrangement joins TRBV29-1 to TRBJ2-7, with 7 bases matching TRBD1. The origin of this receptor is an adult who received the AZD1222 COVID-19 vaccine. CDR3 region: CSVEGTGKDYEQYF. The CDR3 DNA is TGCAGCGTTGAAGGGACAGGTAAAGACTACGAGCAGTACTTC.